The subject of this entry is one T cell receptor beta chain. Its antigen specificity is not known. It has no much larger one-base neighbor in the sample; base qualities were not kept. This specimen belongs to a study of cytomegalovirus exposure and HLA in healthy donors (TCRdb year 2017). Describing the broader study: An earlier analysis of roughly 610 of the donors reported approximately 300 Gb of sequence data and roughly 120 million unique TCR beta sequences obtained from roughly 180 million T cells. Roughly 310 gigabases of sequencing data and tens of millions of unique TCR sequences were included in an early release covering 550 to 800 HLA-typed donors. Of the approximately 400 genotyped donors, approximately 82% fell in the genetic ancestry cluster associated with self-reported Caucasian donors. The study aimed to test whether cataloging public T cell receptors could reveal signatures of past pathogen exposure. The T cell repertoires of some 700 subjects were profiled by immunosequencing and related to cytomegalovirus serostatus. Along with the approximately 700-subject first cohort, a separate validation cohort of over a hundred different subjects was used. High-throughput TCR immunosequencing, statistical association of individual TCRs with disease status, and machine learning were combined to predict cytomegalovirus infection status. In a later analysis, previously published TCR beta repertoires from 550 to 750 donors were re-analyzed and high-resolution HLA genotyping was added so that TCR occurrence patterns could be studied. Rather than using new phenotypic data, the later analysis identified candidate immune exposures from TCR beta sequences and from how often those sequences occurred across donors. To decide whether each TCR beta V gene segment behaved as functional or pseudogenic, an earlier analysis of over 500 of the donors relied on high-throughput TCR beta sequencing. Donor age, sex, ethnicity and CMV serostatus were compiled together with the repertoire data. A later genetic analysis took genome-wide SNP genotypes for about 55% of the roughly 670 donors and used that subset as a discovery cohort. All discovery cohort repertoires had been generated on a single sequencing platform. HLA typing covered class I and class II loci at four-digit resolution. Typing coverage differed by locus: A, B, C, DRB1 and DQB1 were typed in about 620-640 donors, DQA1 in about 510, DPA1 in some 610, and DPB1 in 400 to 480. Because of strong linkage in the cohort, roughly five DR-DQ haplotypes were treated as single units for association and clustering. On average, approximately 250,000 unique TCR beta nucleotide sequences were sequenced per donor among a few hundred genotyped donors of the cohort, with roughly 18% of those sequences being non-productive. Findings and caveats that apply to the study as a whole: Because counts were too low, seventeen rarely observed V segments, including chromosome 9 orphons, were excluded from the earlier analysis of 587 of the donors. In a later analysis, HLA-associated TCR beta chains were found to be more clonally expanded and to have lower generation probabilities than equally common non-associated chains. An association between a missense DCLRE1C variant and V-gene and J-gene trimming of TCR beta chains was found in a later genetic analysis and replicated in an independent cohort. In both the original and validation cohorts, the classifier was reported to diagnose cytomegalovirus status with high specificity and sensitivity. A few of the identified cytomegalovirus-associated TCR beta chains were confirmed in vitro to be specific for cytomegalovirus antigens. Because the 87-base-pair reads could not distinguish some IMGT-functional V segments, including TRBV6-2 and TRBV6-3, those segments were excluded. Compared with the 666-donor mean, donors in an Asian-associated ancestry cluster had fewer N-insertions in productive TCRs, according to a later genetic analysis. A cluster of highly shared sequence variants was judged likely to represent a technical artifact of the sequencing pipeline. The authors suggested that the approach could potentially be extended to other disease states and immunological phenotypes. A further reported finding was that TCR beta sequences accurately predicted the HLA-A and HLA-B alleles for most subjects in the first cohort. CMV serostatus was the only immune exposure information available for the cohort. In an earlier analysis of roughly 500 of the donors, most TCR beta V segments appeared in productive rearrangements about 90% or about 30% of the time, broadly matching IMGT annotations. Correlated functional status among segregating V segments might reflect linkage disequilibrium, but an unknown experimental factor could not be ruled out. In a later analysis, most CMV-associated TCR beta chains were found to appear HLA-restricted, with HLA associations seemingly driven largely by CMV exposure. In the study, approximately 160 TCR beta chains were listed as associated with cytomegalovirus. A later analysis found that TCR association rates varied across HLA loci, with DRB1 alleles showing the most associated TCRs and HLA-C alleles the fewest. Most TCR sequences were seen in very few donors, while some public TCRs were found in many individuals. HLA typing was unavailable for some donors at each locus, so association tests used only the typed subset. This cohort had only TCR beta chains sequenced, and the lack of alpha or paired-chain data limited which features could be detected. According to a later analysis, parvovirus B19, influenza, CMV and Epstein-Barr virus appeared linked to several top co-occurrence clusters. A later analysis associated 15,000 to 20,000 TCR beta sequences with specific HLA alleles at a false discovery rate of 0.05. When HLA alleles, especially DR and DQ, strongly co-occurred, TCR associations were difficult to assign to individual alleles. Roughly uniform sequencing depth across donors was assumed in presence/absence analyses, although this assumption may not hold.

The library was prepared using the immunoSEQ multiplex PCR assay. The multiplex PCR relied on a mix of 60 forward primers for TCR Vbeta segments and 13 reverse primers for TCR Jbeta segments. A multiplex PCR assay on genomic DNA amplified the CDR3 region of rearranged TCR beta genes. Amplified TCR beta libraries were sequenced as 87-base-pair reads on the Illumina HiSeq System. In the paper's pipeline: Across the 500 to 700 repertoires, a later analysis counted 78 million or so unique TCR beta chains, roughly 11 million of which were shared by at least two donors. Raw reads were error-corrected and collapsed into unique sequences by a nearest-neighbor algorithm in which closely related sequences were merged to remove PCR and sequencing errors. To assign V, D and J gene segments, CDR3 sequences were aligned to IMGT reference sequences. For a sequence to be retained, a match of at least six nucleotides to both a V gene segment and a J gene segment was required. A rearrangement counted as productive if the CDR3 had no stop codons and remained in frame with V and J, and every other rearrangement counted as non-productive. Following IMGT convention, CDR3 was defined as the stretch from the second conserved V-encoded cysteine to the conserved J-encoded phenylalanine. The earlier analysis of 550 to 650 of the donors excluded any sequence lacking an unambiguous match to a single V gene segment. An earlier analysis of a few hundred of the donors classified V segments as functional when productive rearrangements were above 56.7% and as segregating when the standard deviation between donors was above 5%. To diagnose cytomegalovirus status from the catalog of TCR beta chain sequences, a statistical classification framework was built. In a later analysis, TCR nucleotide sequences were compared against IMGT/GENE-DB human TR gene sequences so that V and J genes could be assigned. The TCRdist pipeline was used in a later analysis to assign CDR3 sequences and most-parsimonious VDJ recombination scenarios. A later analysis defined each TCR beta chain by its CDR3 amino acid sequence plus V-gene family, and excluded reads lacking a unique V-gene family. As a way to deal with suspected cross-contamination and a sequencing artifact, a later analysis dropped over 550 nucleotide sequences that were highly shared and had low generation probability. For each public chain, a later analysis derived a clonal expansion index from normalized ranks of inferred template counts within each repertoire. In a later analysis, generation probabilities were computed with a VDJ recombination model fitted to out-of-frame rearrangements, and the resulting probabilities were checked against IGoR. In a later analysis, hypergeometric tests were used to score TCR-TCR, TCR-HLA and TCR-CMV co-occurrence, with a repertoire-size bias correction applied to TCR pairs. A later analysis estimated false discovery rates by permuting HLA or CMV assignments 20 times. A later analysis grouped co-occurring TCRs with DBSCAN, adding TCRdist sequence similarity when clustering within HLA-allele-positive subsets. Co-occurrence clustering excluded repertoires with fewer than 30,000 or more than 120,000 public chains, plus five with anomalous nucleotide sharing. Not all clones reach the TCRdb copy of this immuneACCESS table, which keeps in-frame sequences only. Checked studies attribute under half of the gap to unresolved V genes and leave the rest unexplained. V and J calls and clone size are those listed in that table; D and trimming were worked out from the DNA. This sample comprises about 250,000 clones, about four fifths of them detected only once. The ten largest clones capture over 0.3% of the sample.

The cohort was made up of 650 to 700 healthy bone marrow donors. At the time of sampling, every cohort member was nominally healthy, though immune exposures that went unrecorded were likely present. The donor was CMV seronegative and belonged to the group of roughly 330 seronegative cohort members. A peripheral blood sample was provided by each donor, and peripheral blood mononuclear cells were used for TCR beta sequencing. The Qiagen DNeasy Blood Extraction Kit was used to extract genomic DNA from the blood cell samples. As encoded in the germline V gene (reference sequence), CDR1 is SGHNT while CDR2 is YYREEE. CDR3 length: 13 amino acids, cysteine to phenylalanine. Solely the CDR3 DNA is kept, with 39 bases framed from the first base.

The sequence joins TRBV5-4 to TRBJ2-5, with the D gene not confidently named. The J call is uncertain, as TRBJ2-7 better fits the DNA end. This receptor was taken from a girl aged 2-10 years in good health and CMV-seronegative. Sequencing was carried out using PBMCs. The DNA is as follows: TGTGCCAGCAGCCCGAGCCACTCCTACGAGCAGTACTTC. Translated, this is CASSPSHSYEQYF.